A single sample is the source of the 30 T cell receptor beta chains below, sequenced in a study of blood T cell repertoires in COVID-19. The method was immunoSEQ multiplex PCR; TCRdb's version includes in-frame clones alone and lacks a portion of them. This sample has about 110,000 clones, with approximately 82% found just once. The sequenced sample was peripheral blood. These receptors were obtained from a woman at least 80 years old with active or convalescent COVID-19.

The DNA of the CDR3 is TGTGCCGCCGCGGTCGGCGGACAGGGGTCCTACGAGCAGTACTTC. Its protein is CAAAVGGQGSYEQYF. This rearrangement joins TRBV28 to TRBJ2-7, with 9 bases lining up with TRBD1. The J segment lost 1 base and the V segment lost 11 bases, leaving 12 bases of the junction unmatched. The CDR3 spans 15 residues. Per germline, CDR1 MDHEN and CDR2 SYDVKM.

The table lists this clone with many counts. The chain employs TRBV21-1 and TRBJ1-3; the table names TRBD1, a call not compared with the DNA. TRBV21-1 is a pseudogene locus. The CDR3 loop spans 15 amino acids. CDR3: CASSQPGTPGNTIYF. The CDR3 DNA sequence: TGTGCCAGCAGCCAACCCGGGACACCTGGAAACACCATATATTTT.

CDR3 nucleotide sequence: TGTGCCAGCAGCTTATATAGCGGGATTAATGAGCAGTTCTTC. It is translated as CASSLYSGINEQFF. This chain connects TRBV7-3 to TRBJ2-1, with 8 bases that match TRBD2. Germline V gene lookup returns CDR1 SGHTA and CDR2 FQGTGA. V gave up 2 bases and J gave up 7 bases; unmatched junction bases: 4. CDR3 size: 14 residues.

The chain links TRBV18 to TRBJ2-6; the match to TRBD1 covers 7 bases. The germline V gene has CDR1 KGHSH and CDR2 LQKENI. The CDR3 consists of 17 residues. Trimming removed 5 bases from V and 2 bases from J; junction bases left unmatched: 9. The CDR3 loop reads CASSFSSGTAGANVLTF. The DNA for the CDR3 is TGTGCCAGCTCATTCAGCTCCGGGACAGCTGGGGCCAACGTCCTGACTTTC.

This rearrangement joins TRBV28 to TRBJ2-7, with 8 bases that match TRBD1. This CDR3 comprises 12 residues. Trimming at V came to 6 bases and at J to 6 bases, leaving 4 bases not matched to a gene. The V gene's germline CDR1 is MDHEN and CDR2 SYDVKM. The CDR3 is CASRVTGGEQYF. CDR3 nucleotides: TGTGCCAGCAGAGTCACAGGGGGCGAGCAGTACTTC.

The chain uses TRBV14 and TRBJ2-1; TRBD2 aligns across 7 bases. Germline CDR1 reads SGHDN; CDR2 reads FVKESK. V lost 4 bases, J lost 1 base, and 7 bases stayed unmatched. The length of the CDR3 is 16 residues. CDR3 loop: CASSRPSGLSYNEQFF. The CDR3, as DNA: TGTGCCAGCAGCCGACCTAGCGGACTTTCCTACAATGAGCAGTTCTTC.

The count of this clone is one. The rearrangement joins TRBV30 to TRBJ1-5, with 10 bases aligning to TRBD1. V shed 8 bases, J shed 5 bases, and the junction held 3 bases outside the gene matches. Germline CDR1 and CDR2: GTSNPN and SVGIG (reference sequence). The CDR3 totals 12 residues. The CDR3 DNA follows: TGTGCCGCCGGGACAGGGGATCAGCCCCAGCATTTT. Its translation: CAAGTGDQPQHF.

The chain recombines TRBV11-3 with TRBJ1-2; D is possibly TRBD1 (6 bases). This CDR3 is built from 14 residues. The V gene lost 0 bases and the J gene lost 8 bases, with 13 bases spanning the gap. Germline V gives CDR1 SGHNT, CDR2 YENEEA. CDR3 residues: CASSLDGGQGGYTF. As DNA, the CDR3 is TGTGCCAGCAGCTTAGATGGGGGCCAGGGAGGCTACACCTTC. The full variable domain, in which reference TRBV11-3 and TRBJ1-2 provide the parts outside the CDR3, is EAGVVQSPRYKIIEKKQPVAFWCNPISGHNTLYWYLQNLGQGPELLIRYENEEAVDDSQLPKDRFSAERLKGVDSTLKIQPAELGDSAVYLCASSLDGGQGGYTFGSGTRLTVV.

This clone has just a few counts. The chain is built from TRBV30 and TRBJ1-2, with 9 bases aligning to TRBD1. With 3 bases clipped from V and 7 bases from J, the junction kept 6 bases outside the gene matches. CDR3 length equals 13 residues. Germline V gene sequence: CDR1 GTSNPN, CDR2 SVGIG (reference sequence). The CDR3 region is CAWRDRGRGGYTF. DNA for the CDR3: TGTGCCTGGAGGGACAGGGGTCGTGGTGGCTACACCTTC.

This chain uses TRBV28 with TRBJ1-6, with TRBD1 identical over 7 bases. The trim removed 8 bases at V and 7 bases at J, leaving 11 bases unmatched. Germline assignment: CDR1 MDHEN and CDR2 SYDVKM. The CDR3 sequence is 15 residues long. CDR3 amino acids: CASGGGGALNSPLHF. CDR3 sequence (DNA): TGTGCCAGCGGTGGAGGGGGCGCTCTCAATTCACCCCTCCACTTT.

The genes are TRBV28 and TRBJ1-6, with TRBD1 identical over 12 bases. V trimming: 2 bases; J trimming: 5 bases; junction bases outside the gene matches: 7. CDR1 and CDR2 (germline): MDHEN, SYDVKM. The CDR3 is made up of 18 amino acids. The DNA for the CDR3 is TGTGCCAGCAGTTTAAGGGCGGGACAGGGGGCCAATAATTCACCCCTCCACTTT. This translates into CASSLRAGQGANNSPLHF.

This clone has more than one count but fewer than ten. This chain connects TRBV2 to TRBJ1-6, with D possibly being TRBD1 (6 bases). This CDR3 spans 16 amino acids. V was cut by 8 bases and J by 3 bases, with 17 bases left in between. CDR1 is SNHLY, CDR2 FYNNEI, per germline. In DNA form, the CDR3 reads TGTGCCAGCTATGGGCGAGCCAGGGGCTATAATTCACCCCTCCACTTT. Translation gives CASYGRARGYNSPLHF.

This sequence joins TRBV4-1 and TRBJ1-5; unclear D gene. The CDR3 length is 14 residues. Germline CDR1 is MGHRA and CDR2 is YSYEKL. V was clipped by 1 base and J by 4 bases, with 8 bases between them. The CDR3 protein is CASSQAVLNQPQHF. CDR3 coding DNA: TGCGCCAGCAGCCAAGCGGTCTTAAATCAGCCCCAGCATTTT.

In regard to this clone: The junction does not match germline at one end; this may be a read error. The chain employs TRBV7-7 and TRBJ2-3; TRBD1 matches at 7 bases. The CDR3 has 14 amino acids. The germline V gene encodes CDR1 SSHAT and CDR2 FNYEAQ (reference sequence). This CDR3 is CASSLQGMTDTQYF. The CDR3 region has the DNA TGTGCTAGCAGCTTACAGGGGATGACAGATACGCAGTATTTT.

The chain combines TRBV5-1 with TRBJ2-7; 11 bases map to TRBD2. This CDR3 region has 16 residues. The junction had 6 bases not matched to a gene; V was cut back by 4 bases and J by 0 bases. CDR1 and CDR2 from the germline V gene are SGHRS and YFSETQ. The CDR3 loop reads CASSPSGLAGSYEQYF. As DNA, the CDR3 is TGCGCCAGCAGCCCATCTGGACTAGCGGGCTCCTACGAGCAGTACTTC.

V usage is TRBV15 and J usage is TRBJ1-4; 7 positions agree with TRBD1. After removal of 3 bases from V and 7 bases from J, the junction contained 8 bases not matched to a gene. Per the germline V gene, CDR1 is LNHNV and CDR2 is YYDKDF (reference sequence). The CDR3 length is 15 residues. CDR3 residues: CATSREMTGIEKLFF. The CDR3 bases are TGTGCCACCAGCAGGGAAATGACAGGGATTGAAAAACTGTTTTTT. The full variable domain, rest sourced from reference TRBV15 and TRBJ1-4, is DAMVIQNPRYQVTQFGKPVTLSCSQTLNHNVMYWYQQKSSQAPKLLFHYYDKDFNNEADTPDNFQSRRPNTSFCFLDIRSPGLGDTAMYLCATSREMTGIEKLFFGSGTQLSVL.

V and J are TRBV28 and TRBJ1-5; D remains unclear. This CDR3 has 15 amino acids. Trimming left V 3 bases short and J 6 bases short, with 15 bases between. CDR1 is MDHEN, CDR2 SYDVKM, per germline. The CDR3 nucleotides are TGTGCCAGCAGTTTCCCCCAGTCTGGAGCTCAGCCCCAGCATTTT. It encodes CASSFPQSGAQPQHF.

This clone appeared a few times. The genes are TRBV2 and TRBJ1-5; D perhaps matches TRBD1 (6 bases). CDR1 is SNHLY and CDR2 is FYNNEI in the germline V gene. This CDR3 contains 13 residues. The germline V and J ends were trimmed by 7 bases and 4 bases, with 11 bases remaining between them. CDR3 bases: TGTGCCAGCACAAGGCAGGGGAATCAGCCCCAGCATTTT. Protein sequence: CASTRQGNQPQHF.

CDR3 nucleotides: TGTGCCAGCAGTCCCCGGACAGCCTACACTGAAGCTTTCTTT. Residues: CASSPRTAYTEAFF. This chain uses TRBV28 with TRBJ1-1; tentative D call: TRBD1 (6 bases). There are 14 residues in the CDR3. V was clipped by 5 bases and J by 3 bases, with 13 bases between them. The germline V gene encodes CDR1 MDHEN and CDR2 SYDVKM.

This clone was picked up a small number of times. The V gene is TRBV6-5, the J gene TRBJ1-1; 8 bases agree with TRBD1. The germline CDR1 and CDR2 sequences are MNHEY and SVGAGI. The CDR3 is 14 residues long. Losses at the gene ends were 7 bases for V and 7 bases for J; bases not matched to a gene: 11. The CDR3 sequence is CASTQQGGKGEAFF. CDR3 coding DNA: TGTGCCAGCACCCAACAGGGGGGCAAAGGTGAAGCTTTCTTT.

This clone occurred a few times. V usage is TRBV7-2 and J usage is TRBJ2-5; 13 bases agree with TRBD2. CDR3 length equals 15 residues. Germline lookup yields CDR1 SGHTA and CDR2 FQGNSA. Germline trimming cut 10 bases from V and 2 bases from J; bases unmatched to any gene: 7. CDR3 amino acids: CATRRTSGRQETQYF. The CDR3 nucleotides read TGTGCCACGCGTCGGACTAGCGGGAGACAAGAGACCCAGTACTTC.

DNA for the CDR3: TGTGCCAGCAGCTACAGCGGGAGGGCCGCTTACGAGCAGTACTTC. This encodes CASSYSGRAAYEQYF. The chain links TRBV7-2 to TRBJ2-7; 10 positions agree with TRBD2. Looked up from germline, CDR1 is SGHTA and CDR2 is FQGNSA. V was pared by 4 bases and J by 4 bases, with 7 bases of the junction left unmatched. The CDR3 has 15 residues.

The CDR3 spells CASSLGQGGGNTIYF. The CDR3 nucleotides read TGCGCCAGCAGCTTGGGACAGGGAGGAGGAAACACCATATATTTT. This sequence joins TRBV5-1 and TRBJ1-3; 7 bases line up with TRBD1. The V gene's germline CDR1 is SGHRS and CDR2 YFSETQ. The CDR3 contains 15 residues. The J segment lost 4 bases and the V segment lost 0 bases, leaving 4 bases of the junction unmatched. The whole variable domain, filled in from reference TRBV5-1 and TRBJ1-3, reads KAGVTQTPRYLIKTRGQQVTLSCSPISGHRSVSWYQQTPGQGLQFLFEYFSETQRNKGNFPGRFSGRQFSNSRSEMNVSTLELGDSALYLCASSLGQGGGNTIYFGEGSWLTVV.

This clone has just a few counts. The V and J genes are TRBV19 and TRBJ2-7; D call uncertain. Trimming cost V 5 bases and J 3 bases, with 11 bases left between them. This CDR3 comprises 13 residues. Germline CDR1 is LNHDA and CDR2 is SQIVND (reference sequence). This CDR3 is CASSGPGFYEQYF. CDR3 sequence (DNA): TGTGCCAGTAGTGGCCCTGGCTTCTACGAGCAGTACTTC.

This chain connects TRBV7-6 to TRBJ2-7, with D perhaps TRBD1 (5 bases). Trimming removed 4 bases from V and 0 bases from J, with 7 bases in between. CDR1 SGHVS and CDR2 FNYEAQ come from the germline V gene. This CDR3 has 13 residues. The chain's CDR3 is CASSSTASYEQYF. The CDR3 DNA sequence: TGTGCCAGCAGCTCGACAGCCTCCTACGAGCAGTACTTC.

CDR3 nucleotides: TGTGCCAGTAAGTTCGGACTATCCAAGACCGGGGAGCTGTTTTTT. Amino acids: CASKFGLSKTGELFF. The chain combines TRBV19 with TRBJ2-2; a weak D match, TRBD2 (6 bases). The CDR3 has 15 amino acids. Looked up from germline, CDR1 is LNHDA and CDR2 is SQIVND (reference sequence). V lost 7 bases and J lost 5, with 17 bases in between.

This chain connects TRBV7-8 to TRBJ1-3; D may be TRBD1 (6 bases). Trimming took 5 bases from V and 4 from J, leaving 21 bases between them. This CDR3 contains 17 residues. CDR1 and CDR2 from the germline V gene are SGHVS and FQNEAQ. The CDR3 nucleotides read TGTGCCAGCAGCCCGAGGGCGGGGGCGGTGGGAGGAAACACCATATATTTT. It translates to CASSPRAGAVGGNTIYF.

This sequence joins TRBV19 and TRBJ2-7, with 7 bases that match TRBD2. CDR1 LNHDA and CDR2 SQIVND come from the germline V gene (reference sequence). Trimming at V came to 5 bases and at J to 0 bases, leaving 4 bases not matched to a gene. The CDR3 length is 14 residues. The CDR3 nucleotides read TGTGCCAGTAGTCCCAGCGGGGTCTCCTACGAGCAGTACTTC. Amino acid sequence: CASSPSGVSYEQYF.

There are a few counts of this clone. The chain carries TRBV2 and TRBJ1-2, with 8 positions matching TRBD1. Germline CDR1 reads SNHLY; CDR2 reads FYNNEI. This CDR3 region has 15 residues. The V and J ends lost 6 bases and 5 bases, in that order; junction bases with no gene match: 11. The CDR3 DNA reads TGTGCCAGCAGACCCGGACAGGGAGTACGGTATGGCTACACCTTC. It encodes CASRPGQGVRYGYTF. Together with reference TRBV2 and TRBJ1-2, the CDR3 gives the full variable domain: EPEVTQTPSHQVTQMGQEVILRCVPISNHLYFYWYRQILGQKVEFLVSFYNNEISEKSEIFDDQFSVERPDGSNFTLKIRSTKLEDSAMYFCASRPGQGVRYGYTFGSGTRLTVV.

The rearrangement links TRBV9 to TRBJ2-1; TRBD2 matches 7 bases. The CDR3 totals 17 residues. The germline gives CDR1 SGDLS, CDR2 YYNGEE. V shed 0 bases, J shed 3 bases, and the junction held 9 bases outside the gene matches. The CDR3 sequence is CASSVGAMPSGYNEQFF. The CDR3 DNA reads as TGTGCCAGCAGCGTAGGAGCGATGCCTAGCGGCTACAATGAGCAGTTCTTC.